The sequence of this T cell receptor beta chain was determined in a study of long-term antiretroviral therapy in people with HIV. They ran version v3.0 of the immunoSEQ assay at survey level. Per sample, sequencing targeted about 35,000-55,000 T-cell genomes. Clones were read by immunoSEQ multiplex PCR, and TCRdb kept only the in-frame ones, dropping some. The data hold about 22,000 clones, with roughly 84% observed a single time. This clone showed up just once. The antigen is undetermined. The CDR3 is made up of 15 amino acids. V lost 0 bases and J lost 2, with 8 bases in between. Per germline, CDR1 GTSNPN and CDR2 SVGIG (reference sequence). Specimens retained about 0.95-10 million cryopreserved PBMC preceding DNA extraction. General observations from the study: Blood obtained between about 2004 and 2017 may reflect older ART regimens. The study collected no data on ART adherence, viral resistance or therapy changes.

This material consisted of unsorted PBMCs, taken at the start of antiretroviral therapy. V gene TRBV30 combines with J gene TRBJ2-6; D gene ambiguous. This TCR was sampled from a man between 45 and 60 years old with HIV. In nucleotides, the CDR3 is TGTGCCTGGAGTGTACTGGGAACTGGGGCCAACGTCCTGACTTTC. Translation: CAWSVLGTGANVLTF. Full variable domain (outside the CDR3, taken from reference TRBV30 and TRBJ2-6): SQTIHQWPATLVQPVGSPLSLECTVEGTSNPNLYWYRQAAGRGLQLLFYSVGIGQISSEVPQNLSASRPQDRQFILSSKKLLLSDSGFYLCAWSVLGTGANVLTFGAGSRLTVL.